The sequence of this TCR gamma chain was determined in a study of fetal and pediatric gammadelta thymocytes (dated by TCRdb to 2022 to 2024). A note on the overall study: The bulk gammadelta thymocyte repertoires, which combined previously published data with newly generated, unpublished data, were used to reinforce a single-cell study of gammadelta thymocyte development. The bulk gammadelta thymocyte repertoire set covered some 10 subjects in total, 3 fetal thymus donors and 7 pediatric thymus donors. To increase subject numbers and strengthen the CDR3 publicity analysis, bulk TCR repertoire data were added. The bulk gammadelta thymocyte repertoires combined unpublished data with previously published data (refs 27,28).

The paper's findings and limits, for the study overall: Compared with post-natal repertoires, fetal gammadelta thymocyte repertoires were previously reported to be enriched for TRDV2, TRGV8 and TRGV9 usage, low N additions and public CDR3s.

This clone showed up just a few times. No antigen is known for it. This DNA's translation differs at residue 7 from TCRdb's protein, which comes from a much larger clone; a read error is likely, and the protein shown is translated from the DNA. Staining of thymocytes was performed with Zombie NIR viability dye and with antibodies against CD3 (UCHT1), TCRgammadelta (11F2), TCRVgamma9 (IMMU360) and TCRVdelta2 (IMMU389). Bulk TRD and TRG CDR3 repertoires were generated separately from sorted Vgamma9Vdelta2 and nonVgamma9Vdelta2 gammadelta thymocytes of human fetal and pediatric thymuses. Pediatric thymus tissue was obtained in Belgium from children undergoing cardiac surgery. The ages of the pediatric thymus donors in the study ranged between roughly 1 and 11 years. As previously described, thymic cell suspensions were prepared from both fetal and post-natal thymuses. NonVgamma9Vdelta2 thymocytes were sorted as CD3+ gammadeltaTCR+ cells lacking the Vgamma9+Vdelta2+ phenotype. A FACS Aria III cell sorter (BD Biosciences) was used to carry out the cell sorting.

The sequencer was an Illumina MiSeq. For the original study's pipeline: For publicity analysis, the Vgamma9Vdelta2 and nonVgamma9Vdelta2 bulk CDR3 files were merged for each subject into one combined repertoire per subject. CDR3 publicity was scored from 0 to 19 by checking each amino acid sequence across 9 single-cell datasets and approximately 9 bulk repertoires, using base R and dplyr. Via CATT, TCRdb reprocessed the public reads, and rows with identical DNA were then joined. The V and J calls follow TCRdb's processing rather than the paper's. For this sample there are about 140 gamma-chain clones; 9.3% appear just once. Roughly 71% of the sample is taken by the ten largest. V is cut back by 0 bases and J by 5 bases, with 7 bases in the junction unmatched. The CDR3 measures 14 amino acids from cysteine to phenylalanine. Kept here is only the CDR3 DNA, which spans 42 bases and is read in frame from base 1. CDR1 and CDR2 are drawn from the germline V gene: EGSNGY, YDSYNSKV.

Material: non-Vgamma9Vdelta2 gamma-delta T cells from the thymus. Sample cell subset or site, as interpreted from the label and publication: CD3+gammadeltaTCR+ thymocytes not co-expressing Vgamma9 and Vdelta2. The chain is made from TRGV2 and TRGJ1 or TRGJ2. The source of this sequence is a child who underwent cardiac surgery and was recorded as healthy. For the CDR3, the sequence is CATWDGCGHYKKLF. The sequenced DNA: TGTGCCACCTGGGACGGGTGTGGACATTATAAGAAACTCTTT.